This entry lists 13 T cell receptor beta chains sequenced from one sample in a study of cytomegalovirus exposure and HLA in healthy donors. The protocol was immunoSEQ multiplex PCR, while the TCRdb copy is restricted to in-frame clones and leaves out a portion. The sample has 95,000 to 150,000 clones, roughly 87% seen once; the top ten hold less than 1.5%. Sequencing was done on a sample of PBMCs. The receptors were gathered from a young woman in good health and CMV-seronegative.

The chain links TRBV5-4 to TRBJ2-3, with 7 bases aligning to TRBD1. Germline CDR1 is SGHNT and CDR2 is YYREEE (reference sequence). This CDR3 contains 15 residues. Trimming cost V 0 bases and J 4 bases; bases outside gene matches: 5. CDR3 nucleotides: TGTGCCAGCAGCTTGGGGCCCCAGGGGGCAGATACGCAGTATTTT. Protein product: CASSLGPQGADTQYF.

The chain carries TRBV19 and TRBJ1-1; 9 bases are a match to TRBD1. This CDR3 has 13 residues. J lost 6 bases, V lost 6 bases, and 5 bases had no gene match. Germline-derived CDR1 and CDR2 are LNHDA and SQIVND (reference sequence). CDR3 region: CASRETGGSEAFF. CDR3 nucleotides: TGTGCCAGTAGAGAGACAGGGGGGTCTGAAGCTTTCTTT.

The chain couples TRBV6-1 to TRBJ2-3; no firm D call. Germline V gene sequence: CDR1 MNHNS, CDR2 SASEGT. This CDR3 comprises 15 residues. The germline V and J ends were trimmed by 2 bases and 4 bases, with 13 bases remaining between them. The CDR3 DNA reads TGTGCCAGCAGTGAAATCCCACAGTCGGCAGATACGCAGTATTTT. This gives the protein CASSEIPQSADTQYF.

J is TRBJ1-1 and V is TRBV7-9; maybe TRBD1 (6 bases). Per the germline V gene, CDR1 is SEHNR and CDR2 is FQNEAQ (reference sequence). The CDR3 totals 14 residues. The V gene lost 5 bases and the J gene lost 1 base, with 11 bases spanning the gap. The CDR3 bases are TGTGCCAGCAGCGTAGGGGGGCGGAACACTGAAGCTTTCTTT. Translating gives CASSVGGRNTEAFF.

The sample holds a few counts of this clone. V is TRBV6-5 and J is TRBJ1-2; the D gene is possibly TRBD1 (6 bases). The ends were cut back, 0 bases at V and 4 bases at J, with 12 bases in the middle. Germline CDR1 and CDR2: MNHEY and SVGAGI. The CDR3 is 15 amino acids. This CDR3 is CASSYSTGAVYGYTF. CDR3 DNA: TGTGCCAGCAGTTACTCGACAGGAGCGGTCTATGGCTACACCTTC.

The chain has TRBV4-1 and TRBJ2-7; 10 nucleotides align to TRBD2. This CDR3 comprises 17 residues. The V segment lost 4 bases and the J segment 1 base; nucleotides outside the gene matches: 10. Germline V CDR1 and CDR2: MGHRA, YSYEKL. Here the CDR3 reads CASSPNSLAGASYEQYV. The CDR3 DNA follows: TGCGCCAGCAGCCCCAATTCCCTAGCGGGGGCTTCCTACGAGCAGTACGTC.

The V and J genes are TRBV6-5 and TRBJ2-1; 7 nucleotides match TRBD1. Germline CDR1 and CDR2: MNHEY and SVGAGI. The CDR3 is made up of 16 amino acids. Trimming cost V 1 base and J 2 bases; bases outside gene matches: 5. The DNA for the CDR3 is TGTGCCAGCAGTTACTATACCGGGACAGCCTACAATGAGCAGTTCTTC. This translates into CASSYYTGTAYNEQFF.

This clone was seen only a few times. Other DNA sequences of this sample code for an identical CDR3. This CDR3 is CASSPPTGGNTGELFF. The DNA of the CDR3 is TGTGCCAGCTCACCACCGACAGGGGGTAACACCGGGGAGCTGTTTTTT. The rearrangement links TRBV18 to TRBJ2-2; 9 nucleotides match TRBD1. The V segment lost 0 bases and the J segment 2 bases; nucleotides outside the gene matches: 1. The V gene's germline CDR1 is KGHSH and CDR2 LQKENI. The CDR3 consists of 16 residues.

The chain has TRBV30 and TRBJ2-1; D not resolved. CDR1 is GTSNPN and CDR2 is SVGIG in the germline V gene (reference sequence). Trimming removed 4 bases from V and 0 bases from J, with 13 bases in between. This CDR3 has 15 residues. CDR3 sequence (DNA): TGTGCCTGGACTCCCGGGTGGAGCTCCTACAATGAGCAGTTCTTC. It encodes CAWTPGWSSYNEQFF.

The genes are TRBV18 and TRBJ2-7; TRBD1 matches at 10 bases. Germline V gives CDR1 KGHSH, CDR2 LQKENI. The trim removed 5 bases at V and 0 bases at J, leaving 7 bases unmatched. This CDR3 region has 16 residues. In nucleotides, the CDR3 is TGTGCCAGCTCAGAGACAGGGGGCTCCCGCTCCTACGAGCAGTACGTC. Its protein product is CASSETGGSRSYEQYV.

The chain is built from TRBV4-3 and TRBJ1-4; weak D call: TRBD1 (6 bases). Germline V gene sequence: CDR1 LGHNA, CDR2 YSLEER. V lost 1 base, J lost 8 bases, and 11 bases lay in between. The CDR3 is made up of 14 amino acids. The CDR3 nucleotides read TGCGCCAGCAGCCAAGGGCGGGGGCGCGAAAAACTGTTTTTT. This translates into CASSQGRGREKLFF.

The J gene is TRBJ2-1, the V gene TRBV4-2; TRBD2 matches 8 bases. In germline, CDR1 is LGHNA, CDR2 YNFKEQ. Trimming removed 1 base from V and 0 bases from J; junction bases left unmatched: 8. This CDR3 is 18 amino acids long. The CDR3 is CASSQVMSGGSSYNEQFF. The DNA of the CDR3 is TGTGCCAGCAGCCAAGTTATGAGCGGGGGCAGCTCCTACAATGAGCAGTTCTTC.

The V gene is TRBV6-5, the J gene TRBJ2-3; D is undetermined. The CDR3 consists of 14 residues. Germline-derived CDR1 and CDR2 are MNHEY and SVGAGI. The ends were cut back, 6 bases at V and 2 bases at J, with 12 bases in the middle. CDR3 DNA sequence: TGTGCCAGCAGCCTAAACCCTGACACAGATACGCAGTATTTT. Translating it yields CASSLNPDTDTQYF.